The present entry profiles one TCR beta chain with its context. Antigen: not known. This sample is part of a study of T cell responses to AZD1222 COVID-19 vaccine. Points from the study as a whole: Seropositive status at baseline applied to only 6 or 7 AZD1222 recipients. Dominant at 160-218 and 743-854, vaccine-associated CD4 TCRs also spanned spike. Every sample of the repertoires postdated the peak T cell response. Among the donors, most were white British and more were female, and clonal diversity was possibly underestimated.

Sequencing used immunoSEQ multiplex PCR; TCRdb keeps in-frame clones, though not all of them. The sample has roughly 130,000 clones, about 90% seen once. The germline gives CDR1 LNHDA, CDR2 SQIVND (reference sequence). The CDR3 sequence is 14 residues long. V was cut by 1 base and J by 5 bases, with 9 bases left in between. Sequenced material: peripheral blood, taken on day 0 of AZD1222 vaccination. The chain carries TRBV19 and TRBJ1-5; D not certain. This receptor was identified in an adult in good health. The CDR3, as DNA: TGTGCCAGTAGTATAGTTTCCCCTCATCAGCCCCAGCATTTT. Its translation is CASSIVSPHQPQHF.